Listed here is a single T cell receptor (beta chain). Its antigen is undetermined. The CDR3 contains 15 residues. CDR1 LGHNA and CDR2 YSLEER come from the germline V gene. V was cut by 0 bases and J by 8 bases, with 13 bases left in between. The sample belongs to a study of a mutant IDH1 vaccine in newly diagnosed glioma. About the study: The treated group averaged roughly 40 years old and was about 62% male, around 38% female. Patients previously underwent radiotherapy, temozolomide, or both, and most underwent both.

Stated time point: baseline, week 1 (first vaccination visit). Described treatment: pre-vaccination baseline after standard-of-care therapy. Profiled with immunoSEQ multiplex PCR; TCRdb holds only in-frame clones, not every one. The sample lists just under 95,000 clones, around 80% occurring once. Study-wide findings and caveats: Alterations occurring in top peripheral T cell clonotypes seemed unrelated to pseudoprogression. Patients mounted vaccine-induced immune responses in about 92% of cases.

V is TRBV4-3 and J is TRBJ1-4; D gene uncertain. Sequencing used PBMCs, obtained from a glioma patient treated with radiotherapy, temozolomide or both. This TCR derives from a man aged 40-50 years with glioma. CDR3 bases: TGCGCCAGCAGCCAAGAGGGCCCTACCGGGGAAAAACTGTTTTTT. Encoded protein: CASSQEGPTGEKLFF.